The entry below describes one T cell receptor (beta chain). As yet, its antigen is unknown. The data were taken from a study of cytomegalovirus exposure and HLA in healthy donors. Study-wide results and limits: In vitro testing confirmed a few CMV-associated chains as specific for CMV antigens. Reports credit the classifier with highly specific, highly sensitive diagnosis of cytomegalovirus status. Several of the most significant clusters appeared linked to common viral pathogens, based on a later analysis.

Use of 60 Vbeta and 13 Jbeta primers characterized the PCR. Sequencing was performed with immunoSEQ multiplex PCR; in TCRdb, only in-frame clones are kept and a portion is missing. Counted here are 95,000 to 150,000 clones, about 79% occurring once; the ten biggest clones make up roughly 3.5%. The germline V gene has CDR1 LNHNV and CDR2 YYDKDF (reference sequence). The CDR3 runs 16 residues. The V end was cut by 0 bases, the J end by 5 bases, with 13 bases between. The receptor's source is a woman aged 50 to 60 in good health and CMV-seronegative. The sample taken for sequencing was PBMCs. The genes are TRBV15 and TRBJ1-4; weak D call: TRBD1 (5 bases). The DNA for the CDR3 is TGTGCCACCAGCAGAGACGTCACGGGGGGGAATGAAAAACTGTTTTTT. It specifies CATSRDVTGGNEKLFF.